These T cell receptor beta chains were read from a single sample in a study of blood T cell repertoires in COVID-19. TCRdb keeps only in-frame clones here, not all; method: immunoSEQ multiplex PCR. The sample comprises 140,000 or so clones, roughly 87% of which are singletons, and around 1.6% rests with the top ten. The sequencing sample was made of peripheral blood. All receptors come from a human donor in a cohort sampled during active COVID-19. Each CDR3 is given with its conserved first and last residue. D genes are given only for firm matches. For some rows the clone size is stated as once, few or many, or as a class when expanded; others skip it.

j_call,clone_size,v_call,d_call,cdr3_nt,cdr3_aa
TRBJ2-2,-,TRBV19,TRBD2,TGTGCCAGTAGCCTTGGCGGGGGGCACACCGGGGAGCTGTTTTTT,CASSLGGGHTGELFF
TRBJ1-1,-,TRBV30,TRBD1,TGTGCCTGGAACAGGGGGCCAAGCACTGAAGCTTTCTTT,CAWNRGPSTEAFF
TRBJ1-2,-,TRBV7-2,-,TGTGCCAGCAGCGTCGGGGGGGCGCCGTATGGCTACACCTTC,CASSVGGAPYGYTF
TRBJ1-5,once,TRBV7-2,-,TGTGCCAGCAAGGCCACAATAGGGGCCCATAATCAGCCCCAGCATTTT,CASKATIGAHNQPQHF
TRBJ2-5,-,TRBV19,-,TGTGCCATCGGGAGACCTCAAGAGACCCAGTACTTC,CAIGRPQETQYF
TRBJ2-3,-,TRBV5-4,-,TGTGCCAGCAGCCCTAGTTATGGGGGGAGCACAGATACGCAGTATTTT,CASSPSYGGSTDTQYF
TRBJ1-3,-,TRBV5-5,TRBD1,TGTGCCAGCAGCTCCCCCCGGACAGGGATGAGCTCTGGAAACACCATATATTTT,CASSSPRTGMSSGNTIYF
TRBJ2-3,-,TRBV29-1,TRBD2,TGCAGCGTCAGCGGGAGGCTCACAGATACGCAGTATTTT,CSVSGRLTDTQYF
TRBJ1-2,-,TRBV7-8,TRBD1,TGTGCCAGCAGCTTAACCTTTGACAGGGCAGATGGCTACACCTTC,CASSLTFDRADGYTF
TRBJ2-5,-,TRBV5-1,-,TGCGCCAGCAGCTTTGCCCAGGGGAGAGAGACCCAGTACTTC,CASSFAQGRETQYF
TRBJ2-3,-,TRBV7-3,TRBD2,TGTGCCAGCAGCTTAATGACGGGGGGGAATACGCAGTATTTT,CASSLMTGGNTQYF
TRBJ2-2,-,TRBV6-1,-,TGTGCCAGCAGTGAAAAAGGGGGGGGGAGCACCGGGGAGCTGTTTTTT,CASSEKGGGSTGELFF
TRBJ2-1,once,TRBV29-1,-,TGCAGCGTTGCCCAGGGGCGGGACTACTGGGATGAGCAGTTCTTC,CSVAQGRDYWDEQFF
TRBJ1-2,-,TRBV7-9,-,TGTGCCAGCAGCTCCCAGGCAACCTATGGCTACACCTTC,CASSSQATYGYTF
TRBJ1-1,-,TRBV10-2,-,TGCGCCAGCACCCCGTTCCTGGGCAACACTGAAGCTTTCTTT,CASTPFLGNTEAFF
TRBJ1-6,-,TRBV3-1/TRBV3-2,-,TGTGCCAGCAGCCCACTTTTGGAGTTTAACTCACCCCTCCACTTT,CASSPLLEFNSPLHF
TRBJ1-6,-,TRBV7-2,-,TGTGCCAGCAGCCTCGGGGGGGCCTATAATTCACCCCTCCACTTT,CASSLGGAYNSPLHF
TRBJ2-5,-,TRBV19,-,TGTGCCACTGGTCCGGGAGCATACCCTGGGGGAGAGACCCAGTACTTC,CATGPGAYPGGETQYF
TRBJ2-3,-,TRBV10-3,TRBD2,TGTGCCATCAGTGAGTCGACAGCGGGGTCTGATACGCAGTATTTT,CAISESTAGSDTQYF
TRBJ2-7,-,TRBV6-1,TRBD2,TGTGCCAGCAGTGACCAGCGGGGGCCTTGGGGGCAGTACTTC,CASSDQRGPWGQYF
TRBJ2-3,-,TRBV7-6,-,TGTGCCAGCACCCAAGTGGGCTCAGATACGCAGTATTTT,CASTQVGSDTQYF
TRBJ1-2,-,TRBV9,-,TGTGCCAGCAGCGTAGGCCGGTCAGGGCGGAATGGCTACACCTTC,CASSVGRSGRNGYTF
TRBJ2-2,few,TRBV7-3,TRBD2,TGTGCCAGCAGCGCCCGGGCGGGGGTTTACCCCGGGGAGCTGTTTTTT,CASSARAGVYPGELFF
TRBJ1-1,-,TRBV6-4,-,TGTGCCAGCAATAACGGGGTGGTGAACACTGAAGCTTTCTTT,CASNNGVVNTEAFF
TRBJ2-7,-,TRBV2,-,TGTGCCAGCAAGGCCAGACTAACGTACGAGCAGTACTTC,CASKARLTYEQYF
TRBJ1-1,once,TRBV5-1,-,TGCGCCAGCAGCTCCCCCGGACTCCGGAACACTGAAGCTTTCTTT,CASSSPGLRNTEAFF
TRBJ1-5,-,TRBV10-3,-,TGTGCCACCTTAGAAGGGGCGGATCAGCCCCAGCATTTT,CATLEGADQPQHF
TRBJ2-7,once,TRBV19,TRBD2,TGTGCCAGTAGGGAGCGGGGGGGAAGCTACGAGCAGTACTTC,CASRERGGSYEQYF
TRBJ1-3,-,TRBV9,TRBD1,TGTGCCAGCAGCGTAGCTCCGCAGGGGGCCTCTGGAAACACCATATATTTT,CASSVAPQGASGNTIYF
TRBJ2-5,-,TRBV3-1/TRBV3-2,TRBD2,TGTGCCAGCAGCTGGCTAGCGGGGGGAGGAGAGACCCAGTACTTC,CASSWLAGGGETQYF
TRBJ1-2,-,TRBV5-4,TRBD1,TGTGCCAGCAGCCGGGACAGCTTTAACTATGGCTACACCTTC,CASSRDSFNYGYTF
TRBJ1-5,-,TRBV6-2/TRBV6-3,TRBD1,TGTGCCAGCAGTTACGCGGACAGGGGCTTTGGCAATCAGCCCCAGCATTTT,CASSYADRGFGNQPQHF
TRBJ2-5,once,TRBV5-5,-,TGTGCCAGCAGCTTGGGACACCTAACCCAGTACTTC,CASSLGHLTQYF
TRBJ2-5,-,TRBV6-5,-,TGTGCCAGCAGTTTAACGGGGGAGAGGGAGACCCAGTACTTC,CASSLTGERETQYF
TRBJ1-1,once,TRBV5-8,TRBD1,TGTGCCAGCACCCCAGTCCTACAGGGGGCGTCGTGGAACACTGAAGCTTTCTTT,CASTPVLQGASWNTEAFF
TRBJ1-2,few,TRBV4-1,-,TGCGCCAGCAGCCAATCGGGTCGGGGGAACTATGGCTACACCTTC,CASSQSGRGNYGYTF
TRBJ2-2,-,TRBV5-1,-,TGCGCCAGCAGCTTGGATCGGAACACCGGGGAGCTGTTTTTT,CASSLDRNTGELFF
TRBJ2-3,-,TRBV10-1,TRBD2,TGCGCCAGCAGTCTATCTAGCGGGGGCACAGATACGCAGTATTTT,CASSLSSGGTDTQYF
TRBJ2-3,-,TRBV5-1,TRBD2,TGCGCCAGCAGCTTGGCGAGGGCGGGAGTCACAGATACGCAGTATTTT,CASSLARAGVTDTQYF
TRBJ2-3,-,TRBV29-1,TRBD2,TGCAGCGTCATAGCGGGGGGAGATACGCAGTATTTT,CSVIAGGDTQYF
TRBJ1-1,-,TRBV29-1,-,TGCAGCGGCCAGGGGCACGGCACTGAAGCTTTCTTT,CSGQGHGTEAFF
TRBJ2-1,once,TRBV4-2,-,TGTGCCAGCAGCCAAGATTCAGGCGGGGGCTATACCTACAATGAGCAGTTCTTC,CASSQDSGGGYTYNEQFF
TRBJ1-4,-,TRBV7-3,TRBD1,TGTGCCAGCAGCCGGGACAGGGAGGGAAAACTGTTTTTT,CASSRDREGKLFF
TRBJ2-7,-,TRBV13,-,TGTGCCAGCAGCCCAGTTAGAGCTAGCTCCTACGAGCAGTACTTC,CASSPVRASSYEQYF
TRBJ2-2,-,TRBV7-3,TRBD2,TGTGCCAGCAGCTTAGGGCTAGCGGGGGTCACCGGGGAGCTGTTTTTT,CASSLGLAGVTGELFF
TRBJ2-7,-,TRBV6-2/TRBV6-3,-,TGTGCCAGCAGTAACGGAGCCTGGCTGTACTTC,CASSNGAWLYF
TRBJ1-3,-,TRBV30,TRBD1,TGTGCCTGGAGTGTAAGACAGGGTGACGGAAACACCATATATTTT,CAWSVRQGDGNTIYF
TRBJ1-1,-,TRBV5-4,-,TGTGCCAGCAGCTCCACTTACCGGAACACTGAAGCTTTCTTT,CASSSTYRNTEAFF
TRBJ2-3,-,TRBV7-2,TRBD2,TGTGCCAGCGGACTAGCGGGGGGCCCTTATATCACAGATACGCAGTATTTT,CASGLAGGPYITDTQYF
TRBJ2-6,-,TRBV2,TRBD1,TGTGCCAGCACCCGGGACAGGGGGCCCAACGTCCTGACTTTC,CASTRDRGPNVLTF